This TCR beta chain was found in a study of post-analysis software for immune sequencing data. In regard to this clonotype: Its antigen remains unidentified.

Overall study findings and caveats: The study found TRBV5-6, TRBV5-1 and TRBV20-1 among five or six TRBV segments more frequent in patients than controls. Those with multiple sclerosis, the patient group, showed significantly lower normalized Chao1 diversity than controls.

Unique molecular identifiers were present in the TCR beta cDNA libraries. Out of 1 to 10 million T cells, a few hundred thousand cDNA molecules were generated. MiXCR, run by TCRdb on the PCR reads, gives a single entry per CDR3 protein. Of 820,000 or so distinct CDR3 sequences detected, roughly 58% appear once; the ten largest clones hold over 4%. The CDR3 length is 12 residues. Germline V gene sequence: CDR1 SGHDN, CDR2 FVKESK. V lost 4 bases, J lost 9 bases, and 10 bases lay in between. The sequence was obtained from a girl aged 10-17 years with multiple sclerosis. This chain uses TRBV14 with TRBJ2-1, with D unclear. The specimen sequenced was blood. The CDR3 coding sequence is TGTGCCAGCAGCCCTTCACTCCTTGAGCAGTTCTTC. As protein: CASSPSLLEQFF.